These T cell receptor beta chains were read from a single sample in a study of cytomegalovirus exposure and HLA in healthy donors. The assay was immunoSEQ multiplex PCR, and TCRdb's table has in-frame clones only and misses some. The table shows 160,000 or so clones, with around 72% occurring only once. Sequences were obtained from PBMCs. The receptor source for this set is a woman aged 40 to 49 in good health and CMV-seropositive. The CDR3 runs from the conserved cysteine through the conserved F or W. A D gene is named only where the DNA matches it firmly. Only part of the rows carry a size: once, few, many, or a class if the clone is expanded.

>NA|NA|TRBV28|TRBJ1-5
TGTGCCAGCAGTTTCTACGGGAGACTAAATCAGCCCCAGCATTTT
CASSFYGRLNQPQHF
>NA|TRBD1|TRBV11-2|TRBJ1-2
TGTGCCAGCAGCTTAGTTGACAGGGGGGTCGCTGGCTACACCTTC
CASSLVDRGVAGYTF
>NA|NA|TRBV4-2|TRBJ2-7
TGTGCCAGCAGCCAAGCGTTTACCGTAGGTACAGGCGCTTACGAGCAGTACTTC
CASSQAFTVGTGAYEQYF
>NA|NA|TRBV30|TRBJ2-5
TGTGCCTGGAGTGTACGGGGGGCGCAAGAGACCCAGTACTTC
CAWSVRGAQETQYF
>NA|TRBD1|TRBV14|TRBJ1-4
TGTGCCAGCAGCCAAGTGGAGGGGGCGCCTGAAAAACTGTTTTTT
CASSQVEGAPEKLFF
>NA|TRBD2|TRBV9|TRBJ2-3
TGTGCCAGCAGCGCGGGGCCTAGCGGGGGGATCACAGATACGCAGTATTTT
CASSAGPSGGITDTQYF
>NA|TRBD2|TRBV5-4|TRBJ2-2
TGTGCCAGCAGCACAGGGACTAGCTACTCCGGGGAGCTGTTTTTT
CASSTGTSYSGELFF
>NA|NA|TRBV6-1|TRBJ2-7
NA
CASSEAVAGGIYEQYF
>NA|NA|TRBV5-1|TRBJ2-7
TGCGCCAGCAGCTTGGCCGGGACTCTCCTGGACGAGCAGTACTTC
CASSLAGTLLDEQYF
>NA|NA|TRBV6-1|TRBJ1-4
TGTGCCAGCAGTCTTACGTCCGGTTATAATGAAAAACTGTTTTTT
CASSLTSGYNEKLFF
>NA|NA|TRBV5-4|TRBJ1-1
TGTGCCAGCAGTCCAGGGGTCGCCGCTGAAGCTTTCTTT
CASSPGVAAEAFF
>NA|NA|TRBV5-1|TRBJ2-7
TGCGCCAGCAGCTTCTTCCAGGGTGGCAACGAGCAGTACTTC
CASSFFQGGNEQYF
>NA|NA|TRBV5-1|TRBJ1-2
TGCGCCAGCAGCTTGGCCGGGGGGTCGGGGGACTATGGCTACACCTTC
CASSLAGGSGDYGYTF
>NA|TRBD1|TRBV7-9|TRBJ2-7
TGTGCCAGCAGCTCCCGGGGGACAGGGACTCACGAGCAGTACTTC
CASSSRGTGTHEQYF
>NA|TRBD1|TRBV5-6|TRBJ1-5
TGTGCCAGCAGCCGACAGGGAATAAATCAGCCCCAGCATTTT
CASSRQGINQPQHF
>once|TRBD1|TRBV4-2|TRBJ1-6
TGTGCCAGCAGCCAAGAAAGGGACAGGGTTGAATCACCCCTCCACTTT
CASSQERDRVESPLHF
>NA|TRBD2|TRBV9|TRBJ2-3
TGTGCCAGCAGCGTAGTTGTTAGCGGGTCCACAGATACGCAGTATTTT
CASSVVVSGSTDTQYF
>few|TRBD2|TRBV6-6|TRBJ2-3
TGTGCCAGCATCGATAGCGGGGTTGGTACAGATACGCAGTATTTT
CASIDSGVGTDTQYF
>once|TRBD1|TRBV5-1|TRBJ2-3
TGCGCCAGCAGCTTGTGGGGATCGGGACAGGCATCAGATACGCAGTATTTT
CASSLWGSGQASDTQYF
>NA|NA|TRBV5-6|TRBJ2-7
TGTGCCAGCAGCTTGGAGGAACAGGGTAACGAGCAGTACTTC
CASSLEEQGNEQYF
>NA|NA|TRBV2|TRBJ2-1
TGTGCCAGCAGTGACGGGAACAATGAGCAGTTCTTC
CASSDGNNEQFF
>NA|TRBD1|TRBV19|TRBJ2-6
TGTGCCAGTACGATAGGACAGGGGGCGACTGGGGCCAACGTCCTGACTTTC
CASTIGQGATGANVLTF
>NA|TRBD1|TRBV27|TRBJ2-3
TGTGCCTCAAGCGACGGGACAGTAATGGTCCGTGCGCAGTATTTT
CASSDGTVMVRAQYF
>once|NA|TRBV1|TRBJ2-5
TGCACCAGCAGAGAAACTAGCGGGGGCGAACAAGAGACCCAGTACTTC
CTSRETSGGEQETQYF
>few|TRBD2|TRBV30|TRBJ2-4
TGTGCCTGGTCGAGCGGGGGAGACGTAAACATTCAGTACTTC
CAWSSGGDVNIQYF
>NA|NA|TRBV5-8|TRBJ2-6
TGTGCCAGCAGCCAGGGTGTTCGCTTCTCTGGGGCCAACGGCCTGACTTTC
CASSQGVRFSGANGLTF
>NA|TRBD1|TRBV5-6|TRBJ1-2
TGTGCCAGCAGCTTACAGGGGGATGGCTACACCTTC
CASSLQGDGYTF
>few|TRBD2|TRBV19|TRBJ2-7
TGTGCCAGTAGTTATAGCGGGGGCAACGAGCAGTACTTC
CASSYSGGNEQYF
>NA|TRBD1|TRBV27|TRBJ2-2
TGTGCCAGCAGGAGGACAGGAGGCGGGGAGCTGTTTTTT
CASRRTGGGELFF
>NA|TRBD1|TRBV19|TRBJ1-5
TGTGCCACTACGTTGGATGGGACAGGGTTTCAGCCCCAGCATTTT
CATTLDGTGFQPQHF
>NA|NA|TRBV19|TRBJ1-1
TGTGCCAGTAGTATAGCTTCCAGACATCCATTGGCTTTCTTT
CASSIASRHPLAFF
>NA|NA|TRBV5-4|TRBJ2-7
TGTGCCAGCAGCTTGTCCGCGGCGAGCTCCTACGAGCAGTACTTC
CASSLSAASSYEQYF
>NA|NA|TRBV27|TRBJ2-1
TGTGCCAGCAGTTTATTAGGGGCCACCTACAATGAGCAGTTCTTC
CASSLLGATYNEQFF
>NA|NA|TRBV5-1|TRBJ2-3
TGCGCCAGCAGCTCGTACACCACAAGCACAGATACGCAGTATTTT
CASSSYTTSTDTQYF
>NA|NA|TRBV15|TRBJ1-4
TGTGCCACCAGGCGGTCGTCTAATGAAAAACTGTTTTTT
CATRRSSNEKLFF
>NA|NA|TRBV19|TRBJ1-2
TGTGCCAGTAGTATAGATTTGGGCTCAGGGGCGTCCTATGGCTACACCTTC
CASSIDLGSGASYGYTF
>few|NA|TRBV9|TRBJ2-5
TGTGCCAGCAGCGTAGCTGAAAGCACGGTGTACCAAGAGACCCAGTACTTC
CASSVAESTVYQETQYF
>NA|TRBD1|TRBV9|TRBJ2-2
TGTGCCAGCAGCGTAGATTTCGGGACAGGGTTTACCGGGGAGCTGTTTTTT
CASSVDFGTGFTGELFF
>NA|NA|TRBV7-2|TRBJ1-1
TGTGCCAGCAGCTTGGCGGTTATGAACACTGAAGCTTTCTTT
CASSLAVMNTEAFF
>NA|NA|TRBV19|TRBJ2-1
TGTGCCAGTAGTATTGAGAGGTCCTACAATGAGCAGTTCTTC
CASSIERSYNEQFF
>NA|NA|TRBV6-5|TRBJ2-1
TGTGCCAGCACCTACTTCAGGGGATACAATGAGCAGTTCTTC
CASTYFRGYNEQFF
>NA|TRBD2|TRBV7-2|TRBJ2-3
TGTGCCAGCAGCCGTAGCCGGGGGGGAGGGGATACGCAGTATTTT
CASSRSRGGGDTQYF
>NA|NA|TRBV5-6|TRBJ1-2
TGTGCCAGCAGCTTGGGAATCGGGAGGCACTATGGCTACACCTTC
CASSLGIGRHYGYTF
>once|NA|TRBV2|TRBJ2-7
TGTGCCAGCAGGGAGAACAGGGTGACCTACGAGCAGTACTTC
CASRENRVTYEQYF
>NA|NA|TRBV2|TRBJ1-2
TGTGCCAGCAGTTATTCGGGAACCCCTAACTATGGCTACACCTTC
CASSYSGTPNYGYTF
>NA|TRBD1|TRBV6-1|TRBJ2-3
TGTGCCAGCAAGACAGGGCCTCCTTTGGATACGCAGTATTTT
CASKTGPPLDTQYF
>NA|TRBD2|TRBV19|TRBJ2-5
TGTGCCAGTAGTCTTATTACCGGGGGGAAAGAGACCCAGTACTTC
CASSLITGGKETQYF
>NA|NA|TRBV5-1|TRBJ1-2
TGCGCCAGCAGCTCCCCGTTTTATGGCTACACCTTC
CASSSPFYGYTF
>NA|NA|TRBV5-4|TRBJ1-6
TGTGCCAGCAGCACACCAGGCAGTCGGAATTCACCCCTCCACTTT
CASSTPGSRNSPLHF
>NA|TRBD1|TRBV7-3|TRBJ2-3
TGTGCCAGCAGCCTCCGGACAGGTTTAATTTATTTT
CASSLRTGLIYF